Presented here are 20 T cell receptor beta chains from one specimen sequenced in a study of OX40 agonist ivuxolimab in advanced cancers. Profiled with immunoSEQ multiplex PCR; TCRdb holds only in-frame clones, not every one. The sample comprises under 90,000 clones, more than 80% of which are singletons, and about 0.22% rests with the top ten. This sample comprised CD4+ or CD8+ T cells sorted from blood, obtained in a trial of the OX40 agonist ivuxolimab. These receptors all come from an adult with an advanced solid tumor such as melanoma, head and neck, liver or kidney cancer.

The rearrangement links TRBV2 to TRBJ2-7; D may be TRBD2 (6 bases). This CDR3 comprises 14 residues. Trimming left V 7 bases short and J 1 base short, with 14 bases between. The germline V gene has CDR1 SNHLY and CDR2 FYNNEI. For the CDR3, the DNA is TGTGCCAGCAAACTCTCGGCGGGGTCCTACGAGCAGTACGTC. Translating it yields CASKLSAGSYEQYV.

This chain joins TRBV29-1 and TRBJ2-3; D not certain. CDR1 SQVTM and CDR2 ANQGSEA come from the germline V gene. This CDR3 is built from 14 residues. The V end was cut by 1 base, the J end by 1 base, with 9 bases between. The CDR3 spells CSVEVVKGTDTQYF. In nucleotides, the CDR3 is TGCAGCGTTGAAGTGGTCAAAGGCACAGATACGCAGTATTTT.

The table lists this clone with a few counts. The chain combines TRBV4-3 with TRBJ2-1; no firm D call. Germline values: CDR1 LGHNA, CDR2 YSLEER. The CDR3 runs 20 residues. Trimming cost V 0 bases and J 6 bases, with 27 bases left between them. The CDR3 DNA reads as TGCGCCAGCAGCCAAGATCTATCTATGTATGTTCTCCGTGAGACCAATGAGCAGTTCTTC. Its protein is CASSQDLSMYVLRETNEQFF.

The rearrangement uses TRBV9 and TRBJ2-7; a weak D match, TRBD2 (5 bases). Germline V lookup: CDR1 SGDLS, CDR2 YYNGEE. The CDR3 totals 17 residues. V was trimmed by 0 bases and J by 0 bases, leaving 16 bases between them. The CDR3 DNA sequence: TGTGCCAGCAGCGTAGAGGCTAGCTCAACACTCTCCTACGAGCAGTACTTC. This translates into CASSVEASSTLSYEQYF.

The rearrangement joins TRBV7-3 to TRBJ2-3, with TRBD1 as a possible D gene (6 bases). The CDR3 runs to 13 residues. V gave up 0 bases and J gave up 5 bases, with 6 bases separating them. CDR1 SGHTA and CDR2 FQGTGA come from the germline V gene. The CDR3 sequence is CASSLTGGDTQYF. The CDR3 region has the DNA TGTGCCAGCAGCTTAACAGGGGGAGATACGCAGTATTTT.

The chain joins TRBV18 to TRBJ2-7, with TRBD1 as a possible D gene (5 bases). V lost 1 base and J lost 6, with 16 bases in between. The germline gives CDR1 KGHSH, CDR2 LQKENI. This CDR3 region has 15 residues. The CDR3 here is CASSPLPQAYGEQYV. Here the CDR3 DNA reads TGTGCCAGCTCACCACTTCCACAGGCCTACGGCGAGCAGTACGTC.

This chain joins TRBV2 and TRBJ1-5; D is possibly TRBD1 (5 bases). There are 14 residues in the CDR3. CDR1 SNHLY and CDR2 FYNNEI come from the germline V gene. V lost 2 bases, J lost 5 bases, and 10 bases lay in between. In DNA form, the CDR3 reads TGTGCCAGCAGTGAATTGCAGGGACATCAGCCCCAGCATTTT. Protein sequence: CASSELQGHQPQHF.

J is TRBJ1-5 and V is TRBV5-6; D unresolved. Germline CDR1 and CDR2: SGHDT and YYEEEE. Trimming stripped 3 bases from V and 3 bases from J, with 13 bases between. This CDR3 is 15 amino acids long. The CDR3: CASSYTREFNQPQHF. The CDR3 DNA follows: TGTGCCAGCAGCTATACCCGGGAGTTCAATCAGCCCCAGCATTTT.

In its sample, this clone was seen a few times. The chain couples TRBV9 to TRBJ2-5; D remains unclear. Germline lookup yields CDR1 SGDLS and CDR2 YYNGEE. CDR3 length: 15 amino acids. Trimming removed 3 bases at V and 1 base at J, with 13 bases between. The CDR3 DNA reads as TGTGCCAGCAGCGCGACCCCGACGCGCCAAGAGACCCAGTACTTC. Translated: CASSATPTRQETQYF.

The chain links TRBV27 to TRBJ1-5, with a weak D call TRBD1 (5 bases). The V end was cut by 2 bases, the J end by 2 bases, with 22 bases between. The germline V gene has CDR1 MNHEY and CDR2 SMNVEV (reference sequence). The CDR3 has 19 residues. The CDR3 nucleotides are TGTGCCAGCAGTTTAAGGTACGGGACCGATAGTGTCGGCAATCAGCCCCAGCATTTT. Translating gives CASSLRYGTDSVGNQPQHF.

The chain employs TRBV15 and TRBJ2-3, with D possibly being TRBD2 (6 bases). CDR3 length: 14 amino acids. Germline CDR1 and CDR2: LNHNV and YYDKDF (reference sequence). Trimming left V 2 bases short and J 1 base short, with 7 bases between. CDR3: CATSRLARTDTQYF. CDR3 nucleotides: TGTGCCACCAGCAGACTAGCGCGCACAGATACGCAGTATTTT. The variable domain in full, completed from reference TRBV15 and TRBJ2-3, reads DAMVIQNPRYQVTQFGKPVTLSCSQTLNHNVMYWYQQKSSQAPKLLFHYYDKDFNNEADTPDNFQSRRPNTSFCFLDIRSPGLGDTAMYLCATSRLARTDTQYFGPGTRLTVL.

The chain has TRBV5-1 and TRBJ2-3, with 7 bases lining up with TRBD2. Germline CDR1 SGHRS, CDR2 YFSETQ. Germline trimming cut 9 bases from V and 3 bases from J; bases unmatched to any gene: 10. This CDR3 has 14 residues. CDR3 loop: CATRAGDKTDTQYF. CDR3 DNA: TGCGCCACCCGGGCGGGGGATAAAACAGATACGCAGTATTTT.

The rearrangement uses TRBV15 and TRBJ1-2; D is uncertain. Germline CDR1 LNHNV, CDR2 YYDKDF (reference sequence). The CDR3 contains 12 residues. With 0 bases removed from V and 5 bases from J, the gap between germline ends came to 4 bases. The CDR3 region has the DNA TGTGCCACCAGCAGAGACGGTTATGGCTACACCTTC. It encodes CATSRDGYGYTF.

The genes are TRBV27 and TRBJ2-3; D may be TRBD2 (6 bases). Trimming removed 7 bases from V and 5 bases from J, with 22 bases in between. The CDR3 spans 16 residues. CDR1 and CDR2 from the germline V gene are MNHEY and SMNVEV (reference sequence). DNA of the CDR3: TGTGCCAGCAAGAAGAGGCCGGTAGCGGAGATAGATACGCAGTATTTT. Its translation: CASKKRPVAEIDTQYF.

The chain's CDR3 is CASRADRRNNGYTF. The CDR3 coding sequence is TGTGCCAGCAGGGCGGACAGGAGGAATAATGGCTACACCTTC. V usage is TRBV2 and J usage is TRBJ1-2; 7 positions match TRBD1. The ends lost 6 bases at V and 6 bases at J; junction bases unmatched: 10. The CDR3 contains 14 residues. Germline assignment: CDR1 SNHLY and CDR2 FYNNEI.

The chain combines TRBV14 with TRBJ2-7; tentatively, D is TRBD1 (6 bases). The CDR3 has 16 amino acids. Germline CDR1 is SGHDN and CDR2 is FVKESK. With 5 bases removed from V and 3 bases from J, the gap between germline ends came to 20 bases. CDR3 amino acids: CASSKSLRDTSYEQYF. The CDR3 coding sequence is TGTGCCAGCAGCAAATCTCTCCGGGACACCAGCTACGAGCAGTACTTC. The variable domain in full, with the rest retrieved from reference TRBV14 and TRBJ2-7, is EAGVTQFPSHSVIEKGQTVTLRCDPISGHDNLYWYRRVMGKEIKFLLHFVKESKQDESGMPNNRFLAERTGGTYSTLKVQPAELEDSGVYFCASSKSLRDTSYEQYFGPGTRLTVT.

This clone has just one count. The chain recombines TRBV5-4 with TRBJ1-4, with 7 bases matching TRBD1. V was clipped by 0 bases and J by 6 bases; unmatched bases: 2. Germline lookup yields CDR1 SGHNT and CDR2 YYREEE (reference sequence). This CDR3 is built from 14 residues. The CDR3 loop is CASSLGQGDEKLFF. The CDR3 DNA is TGTGCCAGCAGCTTGGGACAGGGTGATGAAAAACTGTTTTTT.

The chain is built from TRBV18 and TRBJ2-5; D not certain. CDR3 length: 11 amino acids. V lost 5 bases and J lost 1, with 2 bases in between. CDR1 and CDR2 (germline): KGHSH, LQKENI. CDR3 amino acids: CASSTQETQYF. CDR3 in DNA: TGTGCCAGCTCAACCCAAGAGACCCAGTACTTC.

This sequence joins TRBV28 and TRBJ2-3; D unclear. V was pared by 5 bases and J by 1 base, with 4 bases between. Germline V CDR1 and CDR2: MDHEN, SYDVKM. The CDR3 loop spans 12 amino acids. Written as DNA, the CDR3 is TGTGCCAGCAGTCGTCGCACAGATACGCAGTATTTT. It encodes CASSRRTDTQYF.

The chain joins TRBV18 to TRBJ1-4; 8 bases align to TRBD1. V trimming: 5 bases; J trimming: 14 bases; junction bases outside the gene matches: 19. The germline gives CDR1 KGHSH, CDR2 LQKENI. The CDR3 loop spans 16 amino acids. CDR3 protein: CASSYYSGTGVGGLFF. The CDR3, as DNA: TGTGCCAGCTCATACTACTCCGGGACAGGAGTCGGAGGGCTGTTTTTT.